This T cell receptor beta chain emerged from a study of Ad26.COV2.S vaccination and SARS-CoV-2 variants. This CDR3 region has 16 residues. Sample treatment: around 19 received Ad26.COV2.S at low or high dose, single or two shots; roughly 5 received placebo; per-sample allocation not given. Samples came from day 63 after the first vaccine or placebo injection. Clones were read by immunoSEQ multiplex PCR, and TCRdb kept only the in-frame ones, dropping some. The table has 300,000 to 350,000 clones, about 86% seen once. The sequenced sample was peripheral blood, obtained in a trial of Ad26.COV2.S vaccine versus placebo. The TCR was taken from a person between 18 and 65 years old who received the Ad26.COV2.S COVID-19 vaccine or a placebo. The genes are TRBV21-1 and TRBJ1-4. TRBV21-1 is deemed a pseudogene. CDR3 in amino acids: CASPSGRETTNEKLFF. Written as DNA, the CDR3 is TGTGCCTCACCATCCGGTCGGGAAACAACTAATGAAAAACTGTTTTTT.